Below are 10 T cell receptor beta chains sequenced from a single sample in a study of cytomegalovirus exposure and HLA in healthy donors. PCR was performed using 60 Vbeta and 13 Jbeta primers. Clones were sequenced by immunoSEQ multiplex PCR, and TCRdb holds only the in-frame ones, with some missing. This table holds under 200,000 clones, over 65% found once. Sequences were obtained from PBMCs. The receptor set was obtained from a man aged 60 to 69 in good health and CMV-seronegative.

V gene TRBV7-6 combines with J gene TRBJ2-5; 8 nucleotides agree with TRBD2. Trimming at V came to 3 bases and at J to 5 bases, leaving 8 bases not matched to a gene. From germline, CDR1 is SGHVS and CDR2 FNYEAQ. This CDR3 contains 15 residues. This chain's CDR3 is CASSLDGGAGETQYF. The CDR3 bases are TGTGCCAGCAGCTTGGACGGGGGGGCGGGGGAGACCCAGTACTTC.

This clone was counted a single time. The chain links TRBV5-1 to TRBJ2-2, with 7 bases aligning to TRBD1. CDR3 length: 15 amino acids. Germline V gene sequence: CDR1 SGHRS, CDR2 YFSETQ. V gave up 0 bases and J gave up 5 bases; unmatched junction bases: 4. In DNA, the CDR3 is TGCGCCAGCAGCTTGGAAGGGGGCGCGACCGGGGAGCTGTTTTTT. Encoded protein: CASSLEGGATGELFF.

This rearrangement joins TRBV28 to TRBJ1-2; 7 bases fit TRBD1. Per the germline V gene, CDR1 is MDHEN and CDR2 is SYDVKM. With V trimmed by 6 bases and J by 4 bases, 8 bases remained unmatched. The CDR3 extends over 14 amino acids. DNA for the CDR3: TGTGCCAGCAGGTCGACAGGGACCTTCTATGGCTACACCTTC. This sequence encodes CASRSTGTFYGYTF.

The table lists this clone with a count of one. The rearrangement uses TRBV28 and TRBJ1-2, with TRBD1 matching 9 bases. Germline V gene data show CDR1 as MDHEN and CDR2 as SYDVKM. Unmatched junction bases numbered 10, after V lost 10 bases and J lost 4 bases. The CDR3 is 14 amino acids. The CDR3 is CATVTGGPVYGYTF. DNA for the CDR3: TGTGCCACTGTAACAGGGGGCCCGGTCTATGGCTACACCTTC.

This clone has just one count. This rearrangement joins TRBV15 to TRBJ2-5; TRBD1 might be the D (5 bases). V shed 2 bases and J shed 5 bases, with 12 bases lying between them. Germline values: CDR1 LNHNV, CDR2 YYDKDF (reference sequence). This CDR3 has 14 amino acids. CDR3 DNA sequence: TGTGCCACCAGCAGACGAGACAGCGAGGAGACCCAGTACTTC. The encoded protein is CATSRRDSEETQYF.

This clone came up a few times. The V gene is TRBV7-2, the J gene TRBJ1-5; D might be TRBD1 (5 bases). Per germline, CDR1 SGHTA and CDR2 FQGNSA. The V end was cut by 8 bases, the J end by 6 bases, with 17 bases between. The CDR3 is 14 amino acids. For the CDR3, the DNA is TGTGCCAGCGCCGAACGGGGGGGGAGTCAGCCCCAGCATTTT. This sequence encodes CASAERGGSQPQHF.

The chain uses TRBV6-5 and TRBJ1-2; 9 bases are shared with TRBD1. V lost 6 bases, J lost 8 bases, and 13 bases stayed unmatched. Germline V gene data show CDR1 as MNHEY and CDR2 as SVGAGI. This CDR3 is built from 15 residues. The CDR3 spells CASRTKSYRGRGYTF. The CDR3 region has the DNA TGTGCCAGCAGAACTAAGTCCTACAGGGGGCGAGGCTACACCTTC.

The gene calls are TRBV9 and TRBJ2-5, with D tentatively TRBD1 (7 bases). The CDR3 length is 15 residues. Germline CDR1 reads SGDLS; CDR2 reads YYNGEE. V was pared by 3 bases and J by 3 bases, with 15 bases between. The CDR3 loop reads CASSAPRGTEETQYF. CDR3 DNA sequence: TGTGCCAGCAGCGCGCCTCGCGGGACAGAAGAGACCCAGTACTTC.

The CDR3 DNA follows: TGCGCCAGCAGCCCGGACAGGGGGCTGGGTCAGCCCCAGCATTTT. It encodes CASSPDRGLGQPQHF. The chain has TRBV4-1 and TRBJ1-5, with TRBD1 matching over 11 bases. Germline V CDR1 and CDR2: MGHRA, YSYEKL. V was clipped by 4 bases and J by 6 bases; unmatched bases: 5. The CDR3 consists of 15 residues.

This chain connects TRBV5-4 to TRBJ2-5, with D possibly matching TRBD2 (5 bases). CDR3 length: 11 amino acids. From germline, CDR1 is SGHNT and CDR2 YYREEE (reference sequence). Trimming shortened V by 4 bases and J by 14 bases, and 15 bases separated the two germline ends. The CDR3 DNA reads as TGTGCCAGCAGCATGGACTCCCAAATCTACTTC. Residues: CASSMDSQIYF.